Listed below are T cell receptor beta chains from one sample, sequenced in a study of T cell repertoires in cytomegalovirus infection. TCRdb passed the reads through MiXCR, listing each CDR3 protein once. The repertoire includes 450,000 to 600,000 distinct CDR3 sequences, 40% to 50% of them detected once, and about 39% sits in the top ten. No antigens are known for them. The specimen was cultured PBMCs, collected from culture after CMV antigen stimulation. These receptors were obtained from a human donor in good health (CMV status not recorded). Some clones in this sample may be carry-over from other donors' samples. Each CDR3 is given with its conserved first and last residue. Fields, in order: J gene, CDR3 length, V gene, clone size, D gene, CDR3 DNA, CDR3 protein. A D gene is named only where the DNA matches it firmly. Clone size is given for some rows only: seen once, a few or many times, or a class if the clone is expanded.

>TRBJ2-7|11|TRBV6-1|NA|TRBD1
TGTGCCAGCGGGGACAGGGGGGGGCAGTACTTC
CASGDRGGQYF
>TRBJ1-1|16|TRBV6-8|NA|TRBD1
TGTGCCAGCAGTTACTCCGGGACAGCATTGAACACTGAAGCTTTCTTT
CASSYSGTALNTEAFF
>TRBJ2-1|12|TRBV7-9|few|NA
TGTGCCAGCAGCTTTACGGGGAATGAGCAGTTCTTC
CASSFTGNEQFF
>TRBJ2-1|13|TRBV28|once|TRBD2
TGTGCCAGCGTTAGCGGGGGGCACAATGAGCAGTTCTTC
CASVSGGHNEQFF
>TRBJ2-2|17|TRBV9|NA|TRBD2
TGTGCCAGCAGCGTAGCTACGAGCGGGGGGGGCACCGGGGAGCTGTTTTTT
CASSVATSGGGTGELFF
>TRBJ2-3|17|TRBV7-2|few|TRBD1
TGTGCCAGCAGCCTCAACTCCGGGACAGGGGCCACAGATACGCAGTATTTT
CASSLNSGTGATDTQYF
>TRBJ1-1|16|TRBV5-1|few|TRBD1
TGCGCCAGCAGCCTAGGACAGGGGGCCCCGAACACTGAAGCTTTCTTT
CASSLGQGAPNTEAFF
>TRBJ2-1|15|TRBV7-9|NA|TRBD1
TGTGCCAGCAGCTCATGGACAGGGGGACACAATGAGCAGTTCTTC
CASSSWTGGHNEQFF
>TRBJ2-4|14|TRBV7-2|few|NA
TGTGCCAGCAACCAGGGGCTCGCCTCAGGCATTCAGTACTTC
CASNQGLASGIQYF
>TRBJ2-7|16|TRBV4-1|NA|TRBD1
TGCGCCAGCAGCCAGGAAGAGACAGGGGCCACCTACGAGCAGTACTTC
CASSQEETGATYEQYF
>TRBJ2-1|16|TRBV7-2|NA|TRBD1
TGTGCCAGCAGCAAGAGGGGAGGACAGGGCCACAATGAGCAGTTCTTC
CASSKRGGQGHNEQFF
>TRBJ2-1|13|TRBV7-9|many|NA
TGTGCCAGCAGAAAGGACGGATACAATGAGCAGTTCTTC
CASRKDGYNEQFF
>TRBJ2-1|15|TRBV7-6|few|TRBD2
TGTGCCAGCAGCTTTCTTAGCGGGACCTACAATGAGCAGTTCTTC
CASSFLSGTYNEQFF
>TRBJ2-1|14|TRBV12-3/TRBV12-4|NA|TRBD2
TGTGCCAGCAGTCCCCCGGGACTAGTTACTGAGCAGTTCTTC
CASSPPGLVTEQFF
>TRBJ1-2|13|TRBV12-3/TRBV12-4|NA|NA
TGTGCCAGCACCCTGACGGGGACGTCTGGCTACACCTTC
CASTLTGTSGYTF
>TRBJ1-6|14|TRBV5-1|NA|TRBD1
TGCGCCAGCAGCTTCGGGACAGGGAAATCACCCCTCCACTTT
CASSFGTGKSPLHF
>TRBJ2-2|16|TRBV7-2|few|NA
TGTGCCATAGGGTTTAGGTCTGGGACCGACACCGGGGAGCTGTTTTTT
CAIGFRSGTDTGELFF
>TRBJ1-3|14|TRBV2|few|TRBD1
TGTGCCAGCAGTGATCAGGGGGGCGAAGACACCATATATTTT
CASSDQGGEDTIYF
>TRBJ2-1|15|TRBV7-9|few|TRBD2
TGTGCCAGCAGCTTTGTCGGGGGGAGTGCTATTGAGCAGTTCTTC
CASSFVGGSAIEQFF
>TRBJ2-7|13|TRBV7-6|few|TRBD2
TGTGCCAGCGGGGGGGACGGAGCCTACGAGCAGTACTTC
CASGGDGAYEQYF
>TRBJ2-3|16|TRBV20-1|NA|NA
TGCAGTGCTAGTATAGGGGGCGGGGGCTACACAGATACGCAGTATTTT
CSASIGGGGYTDTQYF
>TRBJ2-7|13|TRBV28|few|NA
TGTGCCAGCAGTTCCATTGGGGCCTACGAGCAGTACTTC
CASSSIGAYEQYF
>TRBJ1-2|16|TRBV20-1|NA|NA
TGCAGCTGTCTTGGGCGGGGTACAAAGGGAAACTATGGCTACACCTTC
CSCLGRGTKGNYGYTF
>TRBJ2-1|13|TRBV6-2/TRBV6-3|NA|TRBD2
TGTGCCAGCAAGGGACTACTATACAATGAGCAGTTCTTC
CASKGLLYNEQFF
>TRBJ2-1|16|TRBV19|NA|TRBD2
TGTGCCAGTAGTAATCCCCAGGAAGGCGGGAGGGGTGAGCAGTTCTTC
CASSNPQEGGRGEQFF
>TRBJ2-1|15|TRBV14|once|NA
TGTGCCAGCAGCCGGGAGGCCTTCTCCTACAATGAGCAGTTCTTC
CASSREAFSYNEQFF
>TRBJ2-5|17|TRBV7-2|few|NA
TGTGCCAGCAGCCACACCCGCCAGATAGACTGGAAAGAGACCCAGTACTTC
CASSHTRQIDWKETQYF
>TRBJ2-7|12|TRBV29-1|NA|TRBD1
TGCAGCGGACGGGGACAGGGCGGCGAGCAGTACTTC
CSGRGQGGEQYF
>TRBJ2-7|14|TRBV5-3|NA|NA
TGTGCCAGCAGCCGGACAGACCTATCCTACGAGCAGTACTTC
CASSRTDLSYEQYF
>TRBJ2-7|14|TRBV9|NA|NA
TGTGCCAGCAGCGTAGCACCACAGGGCTACGAGCAGTACTTC
CASSVAPQGYEQYF
>TRBJ2-5|14|TRBV7-2|NA|TRBD2
TGTGCCAGCAGTCGTAGCGGGACTCAAGAGACCCAGTACTTC
CASSRSGTQETQYF
>TRBJ2-3|16|TRBV11-2|few|TRBD2
TGTGCCAGCAGCTTCACTAGCGGGAGGGTCACAGATACGCAGTATTTT
CASSFTSGRVTDTQYF
>TRBJ1-5|13|TRBV7-6|few|NA
TGTGCCAGCAGCCCAGTATACAATCAGCCCCAGCATTTT
CASSPVYNQPQHF
>TRBJ1-2|16|TRBV19|NA|NA
TGTGCCAGTACCCTCGGGTTGAGGACGTCGAACTATGGCTACACCTTC
CASTLGLRTSNYGYTF
>TRBJ1-6|16|TRBV6-5|few|TRBD1
TGTGCCAGCAGTCTGGGACAGGGAATCTATAATTCACCCCTCCACTTT
CASSLGQGIYNSPLHF
>TRBJ2-2|14|TRBV12-3/TRBV12-4|NA|NA
TGTGCCAGCTCCGTTCTCCCGAGTCCCGGGGAGCTGTTTTTT
CASSVLPSPGELFF
>TRBJ2-7|13|TRBV7-2|few|TRBD1
TGTGCCAGCAGCCAGGGACAGGGACTCGAGCAGTACTTC
CASSQGQGLEQYF
>TRBJ1-6|14|TRBV7-2|few|NA
TGTGCCAGCAGCTTCACGGGCTCCAATTCACCCCTCCACTTT
CASSFTGSNSPLHF
>TRBJ1-5|16|TRBV19|NA|NA
TGTGCCAGTAGTATTATAATGGGCCACGGCAATCAGCCCCAGCATTTT
CASSIIMGHGNQPQHF
>TRBJ2-1|16|TRBV6-1|few|NA
TGTGCCAGCAGTGAAGAAGGTGGACTCTCCTACAATGAGCAGTTCTTC
CASSEEGGLSYNEQFF
>TRBJ1-1|13|TRBV6-2/TRBV6-3|NA|NA
TGTGCCACCCGGACAGCCATGAACACTGAAGCTTTCTTT
CATRTAMNTEAFF
>TRBJ1-2|15|TRBV4-1|few|TRBD1
TGCGCCAGCAGCCAAGGCCCAGGGGGCGCGTATGGCTACACCTTC
CASSQGPGGAYGYTF
>TRBJ2-1|13|TRBV18|NA|NA
TGTGCCAGCTCACCACCGATCGGGCCGGAGCAGTTCTTC
CASSPPIGPEQFF
>TRBJ2-3|16|TRBV7-2|NA|NA
TGTGCCAGCAGCTTAGAGCCGTTTACTAGCACAGATACGCAGTATTTT
CASSLEPFTSTDTQYF
>TRBJ2-4|15|TRBV7-2|NA|TRBD2
TGTGCCAGCAGCTCGCCTCCTAGCGGGGGGAACATTCAGTACTTC
CASSSPPSGGNIQYF
>TRBJ1-5|15|TRBV5-1|few|NA
TGCGCCAGCAGCTCCAACGCAGGCCCCAATCAGCCCCAGCATTTT
CASSSNAGPNQPQHF
>TRBJ2-3|17|TRBV9|NA|TRBD2
TGTGCCAGCAGCCCCTCTTCATCCGGGGGGGGGACAGATACGCAGTATTTT
CASSPSSSGGGTDTQYF
>TRBJ1-3|15|TRBV12-3/TRBV12-4|NA|NA
TGTGCCAGCAGTCCCCAATTGGGGATCGGAAACACCATATATTTT
CASSPQLGIGNTIYF
>TRBJ2-7|15|TRBV2|NA|TRBD2
TGTGCCAGCAGTTTAGCGGGAGGGCTTCAATACGAGCAGTACTTC
CASSLAGGLQYEQYF
>TRBJ2-1|16|TRBV12-3/TRBV12-4|few|TRBD2
TGTGCCAGCAGAGACCTGACTAGCGGGAAGTTGAATGAGCAGTTCTTC
CASRDLTSGKLNEQFF
>TRBJ1-4|16|TRBV12-3/TRBV12-4|few|NA
TGTGCCAGCAGCTTCCCGGGGGCCCGGCTGGGTGAAAAACTGTTTTTT
CASSFPGARLGEKLFF
>TRBJ2-1|15|TRBV7-2|few|TRBD2
TGTGCCAGCAGCTTAGCGCGGGGGGCTTACGATGAGCAGTTCTTC
CASSLARGAYDEQFF
>TRBJ2-7|16|TRBV7-3|few|NA
TGTGCCAGCAGCTTAGCGTTCGATCCTCCAGCCTACGAGCAGTACTTC
CASSLAFDPPAYEQYF
>TRBJ2-1|14|TRBV7-2|NA|TRBD2
TGTGCCAGCAACATAATAGCGGGGGCTGGTGAGCAGTTCTTC
CASNIIAGAGEQFF
>TRBJ2-5|14|TRBV28|NA|NA
TGTGCCAGCAGTTCCGAACCCAGGCGGGAGACCCAGTACTTC
CASSSEPRRETQYF
>TRBJ1-2|13|TRBV20-1|NA|NA
TGCAGTGCTCCTACAGGGATACGCTATGGCTACACCTTC
CSAPTGIRYGYTF
>TRBJ2-3|18|TRBV13|few|TRBD2
TGTGCCAGCAGCTTTGGTAGCGGGACCGGTTCTAGCACAGATACGCAGTATTTT
CASSFGSGTGSSTDTQYF